This T cell receptor beta chain appears in the sequencing data of a study of T cell responses to AZD1222 COVID-19 vaccine. Study results and limitations: Close to half of spike-specific TCRs reportedly recognize unmutated variant regions. Just six people given AZD1222 tested seropositive at baseline.

CDR3 length: 17 residues. Germline assignment: CDR1 MNHEY and CDR2 SMNVEV (reference sequence). With V trimmed by 6 bases and J by 2 bases, 12 bases remained unmatched. Sequencing was performed with immunoSEQ multiplex PCR; in TCRdb, only in-frame clones are kept and a portion is missing. The top ten hold roughly 3.1% of the sample, which has 130,000 to 150,000 clones, roughly nine tenths seen once. The sample holds one count of this clone. Its antigen is still unknown. The chain recombines TRBV27 with TRBJ2-5; 10 bases match TRBD2. This specimen was peripheral blood, taken on day 0 of AZD1222 vaccination. The TCR comes from an adult in good health. CDR3 in DNA: TGTGCCAGCAGACGAGGGCGTAGCGGGAGGTGGCAAGAGACCCAGTACTTC. Residues: CASRRGRSGRWQETQYF.